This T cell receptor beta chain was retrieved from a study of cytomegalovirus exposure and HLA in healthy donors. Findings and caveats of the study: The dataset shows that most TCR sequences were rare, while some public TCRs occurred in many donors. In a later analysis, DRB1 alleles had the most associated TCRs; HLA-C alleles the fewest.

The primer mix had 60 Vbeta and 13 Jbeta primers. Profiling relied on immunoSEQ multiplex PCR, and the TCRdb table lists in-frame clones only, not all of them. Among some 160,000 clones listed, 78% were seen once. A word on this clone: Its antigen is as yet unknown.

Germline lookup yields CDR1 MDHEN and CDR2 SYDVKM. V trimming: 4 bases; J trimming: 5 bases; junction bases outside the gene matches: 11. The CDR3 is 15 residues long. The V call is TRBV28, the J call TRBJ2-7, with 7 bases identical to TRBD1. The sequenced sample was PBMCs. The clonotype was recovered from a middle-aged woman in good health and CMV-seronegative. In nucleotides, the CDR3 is TGTGCCAGCAGTTCTCTGAGGGGGCGAAGGGACGAGCAGTACTTC. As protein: CASSSLRGRRDEQYF. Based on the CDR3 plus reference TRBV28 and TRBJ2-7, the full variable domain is DVKVTQSSRYLVKRTGEKVFLECVQDMDHENMFWYRQDPGLGLRLIYFSYDVKMKEKGDIPEGYSVSREKKERFSLILESASTNQTSMYLCASSSLRGRRDEQYFGPGTRLTVT.